Sequencing of this TCR beta chain was carried out in a study of shared clonotypes between healthy human individuals. The CDR3 runs 19 residues. Per the germline V gene, CDR1 is SEHNR and CDR2 is FQNEAQ (reference sequence). V lost 1 base to trimming and J lost 0 bases, with 19 bases between them. Method: immunoSEQ multiplex PCR; TCRdb's copy keeps in-frame clones and lacks some. The table lists around 180,000 clones, about 93% of them singletons. The chain has TRBV7-9 and TRBJ2-4; unclear D gene. This receptor was identified in a woman between 25 and 40 years old in good health. Sequenced sample: naive CD4+ T cells sorted from blood. Noted subset: CD45RA+ positively selected. The CDR3 is CASSLEIGTRELAKNIQYF. The CDR3 coding sequence is TGTGCCAGCAGCTTAGAAATTGGTACGCGAGAACTAGCCAAAAACATTCAGTACTTC.